These T cell receptor beta chains were read from a single sample in a study of T cells in Graves' hyperthyroidism and ophthalmopathy. TCRdb analysed the multiplex PCR reads with MiXCR anew, one entry per CDR3 protein. The top ten clones hold 6.5% to 10% of a sample with under 300,000 distinct CDR3 sequences, 12% to 15% of them seen once. The sample was blood. The receptors shown here come from a woman aged 40 to 50 with Graves' hyperthyroidism. Each CDR3 is given with its conserved first and last residue. The D gene is left open where the match is weak. Not all rows give a size; the values are once, few, many and, for expanded clones, a class.

clone_size,v_call,d_call,j_call,cdr3_aa,cdr3_nt
many,TRBV5-8,-,TRBJ1-2,CASGAQGNGYTF,TGTGCCAGCGGAGCACAGGGAAATGGCTACACCTTC
many,TRBV2,TRBD2,TRBJ2-2,CASNPLAGNTGELFF,TGTGCCAGCAACCCCCTAGCGGGAAATACCGGGGAGCTGTTTTTT
many,TRBV27,TRBD1,TRBJ2-7,CASSLDRADEQYF,TGTGCCAGCAGTTTGGACAGGGCTGACGAGCAGTACTTC
-,TRBV6-5,TRBD2,TRBJ2-4,CASSYSSPTSGRAGIQYF,TGTGCCAGCAGTTACTCGAGTCCGACTAGCGGGAGAGCGGGCATTCAGTACTTC
few,TRBV13,TRBD2,TRBJ2-7,CASSDAGLAGNSYEQYF,TGTGCCAGCAGCGACGCGGGACTAGCGGGGAACTCCTACGAGCAGTACTTC
many,TRBV2,-,TRBJ2-7,CASKGQGSSYEQYF,TGTGCCAGCAAGGGCCAAGGGTCATCCTACGAGCAGTACTTC
-,TRBV7-9,-,TRBJ2-5,CASSIKRGITEETQYF,TGTGCCAGCAGCATTAAACGGGGCATTACGGAAGAGACCCAGTACTTC
few,TRBV29-1,-,TRBJ1-1,CSVGSANTEAFF,TGCAGTGTGGGGTCCGCGAACACTGAAGCTTTCTTT
many,TRBV18,TRBD2,TRBJ2-5,CASTSGLAGETQYF,TGTGCCAGCACTAGCGGGTTGGCTGGAGAGACCCAGTACTTC
once,TRBV5-5,TRBD2,TRBJ2-3,CASSLGSGRLGDTQYF,TGTGCCAGCAGCTTGGGTAGCGGGAGGTTGGGAGATACGCAGTATTTT
many,TRBV5-6,-,TRBJ2-3,CASSLFGSSTDTQYF,TGTGCCAGCAGCTTGTTTGGTTCTAGCACAGATACGCAGTATTTT
few,TRBV10-3,TRBD1,TRBJ2-7,CAIRGGDSAGYEQYF,TGTGCCATCAGGGGTGGGGACAGCGCCGGATACGAGCAGTACTTC
-,TRBV19,TRBD1,TRBJ2-5,CASSTPQGAETQYF,TGTGCCAGTAGTACACCGCAGGGGGCCGAGACCCAGTACTTC
many,TRBV20-1,TRBD1,TRBJ2-2,CSARDLTGGHTGELFF,TGCAGTGCTAGAGATCTAACAGGGGGTCACACCGGGGAGCTGTTTTTT
many,TRBV2,-,TRBJ1-3,CASSGGAYGNTIYF,TGTGCCAGCAGTGGGGGGGCTTATGGAAACACCATATATTTT
-,TRBV2,-,TRBJ1-1,CASSRTVENTEAFF,TGTGCCAGCAGCCGGACAGTCGAGAACACTGAAGCTTTCTTT
many,TRBV20-1,TRBD1,TRBJ1-3,CSEFRDRGRENTIYF,TGCAGTGAATTCCGGGACAGGGGGCGTGAAAACACCATATATTTT
many,TRBV27,-,TRBJ2-7,CASSPGDTSYEQYF,TGTGCCAGCAGCCCCGGGGACACGAGCTACGAGCAGTACTTC
-,TRBV7-9,TRBD1,TRBJ2-7,CASSPGQVIDEQYF,TGTGCCAGCAGCCCGGGACAGGTTATTGACGAGCAGTACTTC
-,TRBV11-2,TRBD1,TRBJ2-7,CASSLGGQGSYEQYF,TGTGCCAGCAGCTTAGGGGGACAGGGATCCTACGAGCAGTACTTC
few,TRBV20-1,-,TRBJ1-3,CSARQGNTIYF,TGCAGTGCCAGACAAGGAAACACCATATATTTT
many,TRBV25-1,-,TRBJ1-6,CASSHGGNSPLHF,TGTGCCAGCAGTCACGGCGGTAATTCACCCCTCCACTTT
few,TRBV7-2,-,TRBJ1-2,CASSLASLGNYGYTF,TGTGCCAGCAGCTTAGCATCCCTGGGCAACTATGGCTACACCTTC
many,TRBV20-1,TRBD1,TRBJ2-5,CSATDRAETQYF,TGCAGTGCTACTGACAGGGCAGAGACCCAGTACTTC
many,TRBV7-8,-,TRBJ2-1,CASSFSRSQGNEQFF,TGTGCCAGCAGCTTTAGTCGGTCCCAGGGGAATGAGCAGTTCTTC
-,TRBV28,TRBD2,TRBJ2-5,CASSLLAEVGTQYF,TGTGCCAGCAGCCTCCTAGCGGAGGTAGGGACCCAGTACTTC
many,TRBV30,TRBD2,TRBJ2-7,CAWSVGGLEQYF,TGTGCCTGGAGTGTCGGGGGACTAGAGCAGTACTTC
many,TRBV28,TRBD2,TRBJ2-5,CASSFLGLAGPLTETQYF,TGTGCCAGCAGTTTCCTGGGACTAGCGGGACCCTTAACGGAGACCCAGTACTTC
many,TRBV20-1,TRBD2,TRBJ2-7,CSAKGLADYEQYF,TGCAGTGCCAAGGGACTAGCGGACTACGAGCAGTACTTC
-,TRBV20-1,-,TRBJ2-3,CSAPVPGQDTQYF,TGCAGTGCTCCCGTGCCAGGACAAGATACGCAGTATTTT
many,TRBV12-3/TRBV12-4,-,TRBJ1-1,CASSLMGLDTEAFF,TGTGCCAGCAGTTTGATGGGGCTAGACACTGAAGCTTTCTTT
many,TRBV7-9,-,TRBJ2-7,CASSSGPNEQYF,TGTGCCAGCAGCTCGGGACCCAACGAGCAGTACTTC
few,TRBV20-1,-,TRBJ2-1,CSAPTGLYNEQFF,TGCAGTGCCCCCACGGGACTCTACAATGAGCAGTTCTTC
many,TRBV28,TRBD2,TRBJ2-2,CASSLILPGLADFTGELFF,TGTGCCAGCAGTCTTATCCTCCCGGGACTAGCGGATTTCACCGGGGAGCTGTTTTTT
few,TRBV28,TRBD1,TRBJ1-4,CASRQGGTNEKLFF,TGTGCCAGCCGACAGGGGGGAACTAATGAAAAACTGTTTTTT
many,TRBV27,-,TRBJ2-7,CASSRGRDYEQYF,TGTGCCAGCAGTCGCGGACGGGACTACGAGCAGTACTTC
-,TRBV10-3,-,TRBJ2-2,CAISSDRDQHTGELFF,TGTGCCATCAGTTCTGATCGGGACCAGCACACCGGGGAGCTGTTTTTT
many,TRBV18,TRBD1,TRBJ1-6,CASGTANSPLHF,TGTGCCAGTGGGACAGCTAATTCACCCCTCCACTTT
many,TRBV6-5,-,TRBJ2-1,CASSYVRQLGDEQFF,TGTGCCAGCAGTTACGTGCGGCAGCTTGGGGATGAGCAGTTCTTC
many,TRBV3-1,-,TRBJ1-6,CASSQDLDSPLHF,TGTGCCAGCAGCCAAGATCTGGATTCACCCCTCCACTTT
many,TRBV7-9,TRBD1,TRBJ2-7,CASSRLTGGGEQYF,TGTGCCAGCAGCCGGCTGACAGGGGGCGGCGAGCAGTACTTC
few,TRBV19,-,TRBJ1-5,CASSITDRINSPQHF,TGTGCCAGTAGTATAACCGACAGGATTAACTCCCCCCAGCATTTT
many,TRBV20-1,-,TRBJ2-7,CSARDLDDEQYF,TGCAGTGCTAGAGATCTGGACGACGAGCAGTACTTC
many,TRBV28,-,TRBJ2-5,CATAWGLGTQYF,TGTGCCACCGCCTGGGGTTTAGGGACCCAGTACTTC
few,TRBV7-9,-,TRBJ1-6,CASSLGLLEGSPLHF,TGTGCCAGCAGCTTAGGGCTGCTGGAGGGGTCACCCCTCCACTTT
-,TRBV11-3,TRBD2,TRBJ2-2,CASTGREGTGELFF,TGTGCCAGCACGGGCAGGGAGGGGACCGGGGAGCTGTTTTTT